This T cell receptor (beta chain) originates from a study of blood T cell repertoires in COVID-19. This CDR3 contains 15 residues. Germline loops: CDR1 SGHTA, CDR2 FQGNSA. Germline trimming cut 5 bases from V and 2 bases from J; bases unmatched to any gene: 3. Repertoires were generated with immunoSEQ multiplex PCR, while TCRdb's copy carries only in-frame clones and drops some. This table has about 130,000 clones, roughly four fifths appearing once. Recruited during active infection, patients (from Seattle) were subsequently followed longitudinally. Sample: peripheral blood. This receptor was obtained from a man aged 30 to 45 with COVID-19, enrolled during active disease. The chain recombines TRBV7-2 with TRBJ2-1; 10 bases agree with TRBD2. The CDR3 sequence is CASSPGLAAYNEQFF. DNA of the CDR3: TGTGCCAGCAGCCCCGGACTAGCGGCCTACAATGAGCAGTTCTTC.